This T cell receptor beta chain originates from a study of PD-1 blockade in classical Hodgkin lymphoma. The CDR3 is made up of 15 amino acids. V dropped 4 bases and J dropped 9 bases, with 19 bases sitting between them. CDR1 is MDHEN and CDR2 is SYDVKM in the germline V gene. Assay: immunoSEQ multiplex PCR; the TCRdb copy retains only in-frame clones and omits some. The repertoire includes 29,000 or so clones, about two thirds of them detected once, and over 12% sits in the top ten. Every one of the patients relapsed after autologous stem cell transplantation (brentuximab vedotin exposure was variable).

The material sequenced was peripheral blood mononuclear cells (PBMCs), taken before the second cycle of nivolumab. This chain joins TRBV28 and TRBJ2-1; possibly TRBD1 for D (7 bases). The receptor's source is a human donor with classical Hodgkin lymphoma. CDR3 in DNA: TGTGCCAGCAGTTCCACAGGGGTGGAGGGTTGTGAGCAGTTCTTC. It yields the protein CASSSTGVEGCEQFF.